The 20 T cell receptor beta chains in this list originate from one sample, sequenced in a study of T-cell reconstitution after alpha-beta-depleted transplantation in children. Unique molecular identifiers were incorporated into the prepared TCRbeta library. TCRdb re-derived calls from the PCR reads in MiXCR, one entry per CDR3 protein. The table records 280,000 or so distinct CDR3 sequences, roughly 10% of them present only once. This specimen was peripheral blood, taken 180 days after TCRalphabeta/CD19-depleted stem cell transplant. These receptors were taken from a male patient between 2 and 10 years old who had a stem cell transplant for chronic granulomatous disease, so the T cells may come from the graft donor.

This clonotype was counted ten times or more. The CDR3 bases are TGTGCCAGCAGCTTGGAGTGGACAGGTATTTACAATGAGCAGTTCTTC. Its translation: CASSLEWTGIYNEQFF. V and J are TRBV5-5 and TRBJ2-1; 7 positions match TRBD1. Germline loops: CDR1 SGHKS, CDR2 YYEKEE (reference sequence). Trimming cost V 0 bases and J 4 bases; bases outside gene matches: 7. There are 16 residues in the CDR3.

At least ten counts were recorded for this clonotype. This chain links TRBV7-2 with TRBJ2-3; no definite D call. The CDR3 consists of 15 residues. Germline V gene data show CDR1 as SGHTA and CDR2 as FQGNSA. V shed 3 bases and J shed 4 bases, with 14 bases lying between them. Written as DNA, the CDR3 is TGTGCCAGCAGCTTTTCCCGGGTGTGGGCAGATACGCAGTATTTT. Translating gives CASSFSRVWADTQYF.

In its sample, this clonotype was seen many times. The chain is built from TRBV7-8 and TRBJ2-5; 9 bases align to TRBD2. The CDR3 has 15 residues. Germline V gives CDR1 SGHVS, CDR2 FQNEAQ. V lost 3 bases, J lost 3 bases, and 5 bases stayed unmatched. The chain's CDR3 is CASSFPGLAKETQYF. In DNA, the CDR3 is TGTGCCAGCAGCTTCCCGGGACTAGCAAAAGAGACCCAGTACTTC. Complete variable domain (other parts from reference TRBV7-8 and TRBJ2-5): GAGVSQSPRYKVAKRGQDVALRCDPISGHVSLFWYQQALGQGPEFLTYFQNEAQLDKSGLPSDRFFAERPEGSVSTLKIQRTQQEDSAVYLCASSFPGLAKETQYFGPGTRLLVL.

This clonotype was counted only a few times. The chain recombines TRBV20-1 with TRBJ2-1, with 12 bases matching TRBD2. Germline CDR1 reads DFQATT; CDR2 reads SNEGSKA (reference sequence). With V trimmed by 6 bases and J by 0 bases, 12 bases remained unmatched. This CDR3 comprises 18 residues. Here the CDR3 reads CSAMWLAGGPRSYNEQFF. In DNA form, the CDR3 reads TGCAGTGCCATGTGGCTAGCGGGAGGGCCCCGCTCCTACAATGAGCAGTTCTTC.

This clonotype was seen ten or more times. CDR3 in amino acids: CSARMLSGSGVGNEQFF. DNA of the CDR3: TGCAGTGCTAGGATGTTAAGCGGGAGTGGTGTGGGTAATGAGCAGTTCTTC. The gene calls are TRBV20-1 and TRBJ2-1, with TRBD2 matching 8 bases. V trimming: 3 bases; J trimming: 7 bases; junction bases outside the gene matches: 17. This CDR3 spans 17 amino acids. Germline assignment: CDR1 DFQATT and CDR2 SNEGSKA (reference sequence).

There are many counts of this clonotype. The chain is built from TRBV5-5 and TRBJ2-6; tentative D call: TRBD2 (6 bases). V gave up 0 bases and J gave up 2 bases, with 9 bases separating them. In germline, CDR1 is SGHKS, CDR2 YYEKEE (reference sequence). The CDR3 is 16 amino acids. CDR3 region: CASSLASGAGANVLTF. The CDR3 DNA sequence: TGTGCCAGCAGCTTGGCTTCGGGAGCTGGGGCCAACGTCCTGACTTTC.

This clonotype was observed at least ten times. The chain recombines TRBV29-1 with TRBJ2-2; 7 bases line up with TRBD1. With 7 bases clipped from V and 7 bases from J, the junction kept 9 bases outside the gene matches. Germline CDR1 is SQVTM and CDR2 is ANQGSEA. CDR3 length: 13 amino acids. The CDR3 DNA sequence: TGCAGCGGGTTCTTAGGGGGCAGCGGGGAGCTGTTTTTT. It specifies CSGFLGGSGELFF.

The gene calls are TRBV20-1 and TRBJ2-1, with a possible D match to TRBD2 (6 bases). Trimming pared 6 bases from V and 8 bases from J, leaving 20 bases between. The CDR3 spans 14 residues. The germline gives CDR1 DFQATT, CDR2 SNEGSKA (reference sequence). The CDR3 DNA reads TGCAGTGCGGAATCAACCCCGGAGGGCGATGAGCAGTTCTTC. Translating it yields CSAESTPEGDEQFF.

A note on this clonotype: This clone may be a read error of a much larger clone one base away. V and J are TRBV7-9 and TRBJ2-1; D not resolved. Germline V gene data show CDR1 as SEHNR and CDR2 as FQNEAQ (reference sequence). The V end lost 2 bases, the J end lost 7 bases, and 6 bases lay between the germline ends. This CDR3 region has 12 residues. CDR3 nucleotides: TGTGCCAGCAGCTTAAGGATGAATGAGCAGTTCTTC. It is translated as CASSLRMNEQFF.

This clonotype has ten or more counts. This sequence joins TRBV6-5 and TRBJ2-3, with D unclear. Trimming took off 2 bases at V and 5 bases at J, with 20 bases between the two ends. The V gene's germline CDR1 is MNHEY and CDR2 SVGAGI. This CDR3 comprises 17 residues. Written as DNA, the CDR3 is TGTGCCAGCAGTTACCTTTCGGTCAGGTCAAAGGGAGATACGCAGTATTTT. This codes for CASSYLSVRSKGDTQYF.

This clonotype was recorded many times. V is TRBV5-1 and J is TRBJ1-4; D not certain. Trimming left V 4 bases short and J 10 bases short, with 14 bases between. CDR3 length: 13 amino acids. Germline V gene sequence: CDR1 SGHRS, CDR2 YFSETQ. CDR3 sequence reads: CASSRDWGGKLFF. DNA for the CDR3: TGCGCCAGCAGCCGCGACTGGGGAGGAAAACTGTTTTTT.

Many counts were recorded for this clonotype. The genes are TRBV5-1 and TRBJ2-1; tentative D call: TRBD1 (6 bases). Germline CDR1 SGHRS, CDR2 YFSETQ. Trimming left V 4 bases short and J 8 bases short, with 19 bases between. This CDR3 has 15 residues. The CDR3 here is CASSKRDRQVDEQFF. The CDR3 nucleotides are TGCGCCAGCAGCAAAAGGGACCGACAGGTGGATGAGCAGTTCTTC. Combining the CDR3 with reference TRBV5-1 and TRBJ2-1 gives the whole variable domain KAGVTQTPRYLIKTRGQQVTLSCSPISGHRSVSWYQQTPGQGLQFLFEYFSETQRNKGNFPGRFSGRQFSNSRSEMNVSTLELGDSALYLCASSKRDRQVDEQFFGPGTRLTVL.

This clonotype was detected many times. The chain uses TRBV10-3 and TRBJ2-5, with TRBD1 as a possible D gene (6 bases). Germline V gene sequence: CDR1 ENHRY, CDR2 SYGVKD. The CDR3 sequence is 14 residues long. The ends were cut back, 6 bases at V and 4 bases at J, with 15 bases in the middle. In nucleotides, the CDR3 is TGTGCCATCAGGAGGGACCTAGGGGGAGAGACCCAGTACTTC. Its protein is CAIRRDLGGETQYF.

This clonotype has ten or more counts. The chain employs TRBV11-2 and TRBJ1-3; D may be TRBD1 (6 bases). From germline, CDR1 is SGHAT and CDR2 FQNNGV. CDR3 size: 16 residues. V was trimmed by 5 bases and J by 3 bases, leaving 17 bases between them. CDR3 DNA sequence: TGTGCCAGCAGCCACCTAAAGGGGGTTATTGGAAACACCATATATTTT. It yields the protein CASSHLKGVIGNTIYF.

This clonotype is medium-sized. CDR3 protein: CASSPTRNTGELFF. The CDR3 DNA reads TGTGCCTCAAGCCCGACGCGGAACACCGGGGAGCTGTTTTTT. The V gene is TRBV30, the J gene TRBJ2-2; D gene ambiguous. The CDR3 has 14 amino acids. Germline V gene lookup returns CDR1 GTSNPN and CDR2 SVGIG (reference sequence). V lost 7 bases and J lost 1, with 13 bases in between. The full variable domain, rest sourced from reference TRBV30 and TRBJ2-2, is SQTIHQWPATLVQPVGSPLSLECTVEGTSNPNLYWYRQAAGRGLQLLFYSVGIGQISSEVPQNLSASRPQDRQFILSSKKLLLSDSGFYLCASSPTRNTGELFFGEGSRLTVL.

This clonotype has a count of ten or more. V gene TRBV28 combines with J gene TRBJ2-3; D not resolved. Germline values: CDR1 MDHEN, CDR2 SYDVKM. Deletions cut 1 base from V and 0 bases from J, with 11 bases between. CDR3 length: 16 amino acids. The CDR3 DNA follows: TGTGCCAGCAGTTTATCCGGGCTATGGAGCACAGATACGCAGTATTTT. Its translation is CASSLSGLWSTDTQYF.

This clonotype was picked up many times. The V and J genes are TRBV6-1 and TRBJ2-7; D might be TRBD1 (6 bases). Trimming removed 4 bases at V and 2 bases at J, with 15 bases between. Germline V lookup: CDR1 MNHNS, CDR2 SASEGT. CDR3 size: 15 residues. The CDR3 DNA sequence: TGTGCCAGCAGTGTAGAGACAGGCCCCACCTACGAGCAGTACTTC. Translating it yields CASSVETGPTYEQYF.

This clonotype was seen a few times. The rearrangement joins TRBV30 to TRBJ2-3, with 7 bases matching TRBD1. Germline V lookup: CDR1 GTSNPN, CDR2 SVGIG (reference sequence). V was pared by 8 bases and J by 2 bases, with 10 bases of the junction left unmatched. CDR3 length: 14 residues. In DNA, the CDR3 is TGTGCCGTCTACCGGGACAGCTCCACAGATACGCAGTATTTT. This translates into CAVYRDSSTDTQYF.

The table lists this clonotype with many counts. The chain has TRBV12-3 or TRBV12-4 and TRBJ2-5; no firm D call. The CDR3 runs 14 residues. The V end lost 4 bases, the J end lost 2 bases, and 11 bases lay between the germline ends. The CDR3 reads CASSSPGGQETQYF. The CDR3 region has the DNA TGTGCCAGCAGTTCCCCAGGTGGGCAAGAGACCCAGTACTTC.

This clonotype came up many times. This rearrangement joins TRBV15 to TRBJ2-4; TRBD2 matches at 9 bases. This CDR3 is 17 amino acids long. The V segment lost 1 base and the J segment 4 bases; nucleotides outside the gene matches: 8. Germline V gene sequence: CDR1 LNHNV, CDR2 YYDKDF (reference sequence). CDR3 sequence reads: CATSRGGLLAGKNIQYF. The CDR3 bases are TGTGCCACCAGCAGAGGGGGTCTGCTAGCGGGAAAAAACATTCAGTACTTC.